The 10 T cell receptor beta chains below come from one sample, sequenced in a study of blood T cells in healthy people across ages. Primers used in a second PCR of roughly 7 to 12 cycles were a sample-barcoded 5' primer and a J-beta primer mix. MiXCR, run by TCRdb on the 5' RACE reads, gives a single entry per CDR3 protein. The sample shows some 670,000 distinct CDR3 sequences, approximately 52% of them seen only once. What was sequenced was blood. These receptors were taken from a woman older than 75 in good health.

In its sample, this clonotype was seen many times. The gene calls are TRBV20-1 and TRBJ2-7, with D maybe TRBD2 (5 bases). The CDR3 is 11 amino acids. Germline CDR1 DFQATT, CDR2 SNEGSKA (reference sequence). This chain's CDR3 is CGLTRSYEQYF. DNA of the CDR3: TGCGGACTTACACGGTCCTACGAGCAGTACTTC.

This chain's CDR3 is CASSRRLAHVEETQYF. CDR3 bases: TGTGCCAGCAGCCGCCGGCTAGCGCACGTCGAGGAGACCCAGTACTTC. This chain uses TRBV14 with TRBJ2-5; D possibly corresponds to TRBD2 (6 bases). This CDR3 has 16 residues. V lost 4 bases and J 5 bases, leaving 20 bases between the germline ends. From germline, CDR1 is SGHDN and CDR2 FVKESK.

V gene TRBV6-5 combines with J gene TRBJ1-1; TRBD1 is a possible D gene (6 bases). Germline CDR1 MNHEY, CDR2 SVGAGI. This CDR3 spans 12 amino acids. V was shortened by 2 bases and J by 11 bases, with 12 bases between the two germline ends. The CDR3 coding sequence is TGTGCCAGCAGTTACAAGACAGGTGACGCTTTCTTT. Its protein product is CASSYKTGDAFF.

The chain carries TRBV5-1 and TRBJ2-5; D gene uncertain. TRBJ2-7 matches the DNA end more closely, so the J call is doubtful. The CDR3 totals 14 residues. Germline V gene data show CDR1 as SGHRS and CDR2 as YFSETQ. The CDR3 is CASSLDGTAYEQYF. Written as DNA, the CDR3 is TGCGCCAGCAGCTTGGATGGCACAGCCTACGAGCAGTACTTC.

V is TRBV24-1 and J is TRBJ2-6; D unresolved. The V and J ends lost 3 bases and 0 bases respectively, with 5 bases between them. Germline values: CDR1 KGHDR, CDR2 SFDVKD. The CDR3 spans 15 residues. The CDR3 protein is CATSDARSGANVLTF. The CDR3 region has the DNA TGTGCCACCAGTGATGCGCGCTCTGGGGCCAACGTCCTGACTTTC.

This clonotype was recorded a few times. The chain combines TRBV20-1 with TRBJ1-6, with D possibly TRBD1 on 6 matching bases. Trimming removed 6 bases at V and 9 bases at J, with 15 bases between. The length of the CDR3 is 13 residues. CDR1 and CDR2 from the germline V gene are DFQATT and SNEGSKA (reference sequence). The CDR3 nucleotides read TGCAGTGCGCAGGACAGTAATGCTTCACCCCTCCACTTT. Amino acids: CSAQDSNASPLHF.

This clonotype turned up a few times. The chain employs TRBV18 and TRBJ2-3; perhaps TRBD2 as D (7 bases). This CDR3 is built from 16 residues. Germline loops: CDR1 KGHSH, CDR2 LQKENI. V lost 3 bases to trimming and J lost 4 bases, with 17 bases between them. CDR3 protein: CASSPVPGGRPDTQYF. The CDR3 DNA follows: TGTGCCAGCTCACCTGTACCCGGGGGGCGTCCAGATACGCAGTATTTT. Using reference TRBV18 and TRBJ2-3 for the parts outside the CDR3, the full variable domain is NAGVMQNPRHLVRRRGQEARLRCSPMKGHSHVYWYRQLPEEGLKFMVYLQKENIIDESGMPKERFSAEFPKEGPSILRIQQVVRGDSAAYFCASSPVPGGRPDTQYFGPGTRLTVL.

Points on this clonotype: Possible read error: a much larger clone is one base away. The J gene is TRBJ2-4, the V gene TRBV28, with D perhaps given as TRBD1 or TRBD2 (6 bases each). Germline values: CDR1 MDHEN, CDR2 SYDVKM. V was clipped by 2 bases and J by 10 bases, with 9 bases between them. The CDR3 totals 12 residues. Written as DNA, the CDR3 is TGTGCCAGCAGTTTAAGGGGGGAAATTCAGTACTTC. It encodes CASSLRGEIQYF.

This clonotype was found a few times. The CDR3 is CASSYPPGQGREAKNIQYF. The CDR3 DNA is TGTGCCAGCAGCTACCCCCCGGGACAGGGAAGGGAAGCCAAAAACATTCAGTACTTC. V is TRBV7-9 and J is TRBJ2-4, with TRBD1 identical over 9 bases. Trimming removed 4 bases from V and 0 bases from J; junction bases left unmatched: 13. The germline CDR1 and CDR2 sequences are SEHNR and FQNEAQ (reference sequence). CDR3 size: 19 residues.

Comments on this clonotype: A much larger clone lies a single base off, so this may be a read error. The J gene is TRBJ2-1, the V gene TRBV5-1; D possibly matches TRBD1 or TRBD2 (6 bases each). The DNA matches TRBJ2-7 better at its end, which makes the J call doubtful. The CDR3 covers 16 residues. Germline V gene sequence: CDR1 SGHRS, CDR2 YFSETQ. The CDR3 coding sequence is TGCGCCAGCAGCTTGTTAGGGGGGAATTCCTACAATGAGCAGTACTTC. Translation gives CASSLLGGNSYNEQYF.